This T cell receptor beta chain came from a study of T cell responses to AZD1222 COVID-19 vaccine. Measured with immunoSEQ multiplex PCR; TCRdb has only the in-frame clones, and not every one. The sample holds 120,000 to 150,000 clones; around 88% are singletons and the top ten take 2% to 2.5%. V was pared by 8 bases and J by 8 bases, with 6 bases between. The germline CDR1 and CDR2 sequences are GTSNPN and SVGIG (reference sequence). This CDR3 has 8 amino acids. This clone was seen a single time. Antigen: not known. General study findings and limits: Reports say nearly half of spike-specific TCRs go after unmutated variant regions. White British ancestry dominated among donors, who included more females, and clonal diversity was possibly underestimated. Repertoire sampling was restricted to post-peak T cell response timepoints. Compared with day 0, the breadth and depth of the Spike-specific TCR repertoire rose significantly after two doses of AZD1222.

The chain carries TRBV30 and TRBJ1-1; D unresolved. The source was peripheral blood, collected on day 0 of AZD1222 vaccination. The clonotype originates from an adult in good health. The DNA for the CDR3 is TGTGCCGTAGGGGAAGCTTTCTTT. Amino acid sequence: CAVGEAFF.